The entry below describes one T cell receptor (beta chain). The data were obtained in a study of blood T cell repertoires in COVID-19. In the authors' methods: Estimates of nucleated cell counts were drawn from the amplification of reference gene primers. TCRdb keeps only in-frame clones here, not all; method: immunoSEQ multiplex PCR. V, J and clone size were drawn from that table, and D and trimming were deduced from the DNA. The table has some 80,000 clones, 82% seen once. The sample consisted of peripheral blood. This clonotype was obtained from a woman between 65 and 79 years old with acute or convalescent COVID-19.

DNA for the CDR3: TGTGCCAGCAGGGCTGGGGGGTCCTACGAGCAGTACTTC. It yields the protein CASRAGGSYEQYF. The V and J genes are TRBV5-4 and TRBJ2-7, with D perhaps TRBD2 (6 bases). Trimming pared 5 bases from V and 1 base from J, leaving 10 bases between. The CDR3 length is 13 residues. The V gene's germline CDR1 is SGHNT and CDR2 YYREEE (reference sequence).